The next 7 T cell receptor beta chains were all read from a single sample in a study of blood T cell repertoires in COVID-19. The data were produced by immunoSEQ multiplex PCR, yet TCRdb's version contains in-frame clones alone and is incomplete. This sample yields some 120,000 clones, of which about three quarters are seen a single time; more than 0.8% belongs to the top ten. Sequencing input: peripheral blood. These receptors were obtained from a human donor with acute or convalescent COVID-19. The donor label of this sample is uncertain.

This clone was observed many times. The chain is built from TRBV4-2 and TRBJ1-5; D gene uncertain. There are 13 residues in the CDR3. The V and J ends lost 5 bases and 5 bases respectively, with 10 bases between them. Per germline, CDR1 LGHNA and CDR2 YNFKEQ. CDR3 loop: CASSERNDQPQHF. The DNA of the CDR3 is TGTGCCAGCAGCGAGCGGAACGATCAGCCCCAGCATTTT.

This sequence joins TRBV9 and TRBJ2-5; perhaps TRBD1 as D (7 bases). The CDR3 totals 14 residues. Per germline, CDR1 SGDLS and CDR2 YYNGEE. V lost 3 bases and J 5 bases, leaving 14 bases between the germline ends. Written as DNA, the CDR3 is TGTGCCAGCAGCGGGAGGGGACAGTCGGAGACCCAGTACTTC. Residues: CASSGRGQSETQYF.

The J gene is TRBJ1-4, the V gene TRBV29-1; D not resolved. V dropped 4 bases and J dropped 4 bases, with 10 bases sitting between them. The CDR3 is 13 residues long. Germline V lookup: CDR1 SQVTM, CDR2 ANQGSEA. The CDR3 region is CSVANSLNEKLFF. The DNA for the CDR3 is TGCAGCGTTGCCAACAGTCTTAATGAAAAACTGTTTTTT.

There are a few counts of this clone. V gene TRBV19 combines with J gene TRBJ1-2, with 7 positions matching TRBD1. Losses at the gene ends were 3 bases for V and 4 bases for J; bases not matched to a gene: 14. This CDR3 is 17 amino acids long. CDR1 and CDR2 from the germline V gene are LNHDA and SQIVND (reference sequence). Here the CDR3 reads CASSMISGDSETYGYTF. The DNA of the CDR3 is TGTGCCAGTAGTATGATTAGTGGGGACAGCGAAACCTATGGCTACACCTTC.

The chain has TRBV2 and TRBJ1-6, with 8 bases that match TRBD1. Germline V lookup: CDR1 SNHLY, CDR2 FYNNEI. CDR3 length equals 15 residues. Trimming took 4 bases from V and 6 from J; bases not matched to a gene: 5. The CDR3 nucleotides read TGTGCCAGCAGTGCCATAGACAGGGGTAATTCACCCCTCCACTTT. It specifies CASSAIDRGNSPLHF.

V gene TRBV10-3 combines with J gene TRBJ1-3; 9 bases map to TRBD1. The ends lost 3 bases at V and 3 bases at J; junction bases unmatched: 3. The CDR3 sequence is 15 residues long. Germline lookup yields CDR1 ENHRY and CDR2 SYGVKD. The CDR3 bases are TGTGCCATCAGTGAACAGGGGGCGGGTGGAAACACCATATATTTT. Residues: CAISEQGAGGNTIYF.

In its sample, this clone was seen once. This chain links TRBV7-9 with TRBJ2-7; D ambiguous. The germline V gene has CDR1 SEHNR and CDR2 FQNEAQ (reference sequence). The ends were cut back, 1 base at V and 0 bases at J, with 7 bases in the middle. CDR3 length: 14 residues. This CDR3 is CASSLGRLSYEQYF. CDR3 nucleotide sequence: TGTGCCAGCAGCTTAGGCAGACTCTCCTACGAGCAGTACTTC.